The source of this T cell receptor (beta chain) is a study of blood T cells in healthy people across ages. As for this clonotype: The antigen remains unidentified.

Findings of the study overall: The CMV status of each donor remained undetermined, and this could have confounded shifts in expanded clonotypes.

The ends were cut back, 0 bases at V and 3 bases at J, with 10 bases in the middle. Per germline, CDR1 SGDLS and CDR2 YYNGEE. The CDR3 is 15 amino acids. A second PCR of about 6 to 12 cycles used a sample-barcoded 5' primer and a J-beta primer mix. In TCRdb, the 5' RACE reads were re-called with MiXCR into one record per CDR3 protein. The table includes 750,000 or so distinct CDR3 sequences, 20% to 25% detected once. Another study also made use of these data, one on T cells of mothers and their children.

The V and J genes are TRBV9 and TRBJ2-1, with D hard to call. This receptor was taken from a boy between 5 and 17 years old in good health. Sequenced: blood. This CDR3 reads CASSVGTANYNEQFF. In DNA form, the CDR3 reads TGTGCCAGCAGCGTAGGGACGGCTAACTACAATGAGCAGTTCTTC. Variable domain in full (rest from reference TRBV9 and TRBJ2-1): DSGVTQTPKHLITATGQRVTLRCSPRSGDLSVYWYQQSLDQGLQFLIQYYNGEERAKGNILERFSAQQFPDLHSELNLSSLELGDSALYFCASSVGTANYNEQFFGPGTRLTVL.